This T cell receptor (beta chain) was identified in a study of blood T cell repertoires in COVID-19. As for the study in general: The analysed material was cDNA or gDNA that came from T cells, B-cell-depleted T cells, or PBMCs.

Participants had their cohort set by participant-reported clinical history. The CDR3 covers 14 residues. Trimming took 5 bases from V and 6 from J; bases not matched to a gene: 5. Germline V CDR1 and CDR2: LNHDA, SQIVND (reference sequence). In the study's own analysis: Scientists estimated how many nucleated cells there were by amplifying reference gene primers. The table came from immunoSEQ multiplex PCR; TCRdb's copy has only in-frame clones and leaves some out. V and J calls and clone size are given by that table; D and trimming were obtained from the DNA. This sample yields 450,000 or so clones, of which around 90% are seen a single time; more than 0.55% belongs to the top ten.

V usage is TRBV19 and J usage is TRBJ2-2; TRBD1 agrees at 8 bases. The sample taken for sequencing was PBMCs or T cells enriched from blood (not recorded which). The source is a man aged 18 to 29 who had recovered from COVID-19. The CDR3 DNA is TGTGCCAGTAGTCTAATGACAGGGGCCGGGGAGCTGTTTTTT. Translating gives CASSLMTGAGELFF.